A selection of T cell receptor beta chains follows, all from one sample in a study of T cell repertoires in cytomegalovirus infection. TCRdb re-called the reads through MiXCR, storing one row per CDR3 protein. The table shows approximately 700,000 distinct CDR3 sequences, with roughly a third occurring only once. Sequenced material: PBMCs. Source of these receptors: a human donor in good health (CMV status not recorded). Some clones in this sample may be carry-over from other donors' samples. Both conserved end residues are part of each CDR3. The D gene is left open where the match is weak. Not all rows give a size; the values are once, few, many and, for expanded clones, a class.

j_gene: TRBJ2-5; abundance: .; d_gene: TRBD1; v_gene: TRBV5-4; CDR3nt: TGTGCCAGCCAAAGAGGGGGCGAGGAGACCCAGTACTTC; CDR3aa: CASQRGGEETQYF
j_gene: TRBJ1-6; abundance: .; d_gene: .; v_gene: TRBV7-2; CDR3nt: TGTGCCAGCAGCTTAAATCGTTCACCCCTCCACTTT; CDR3aa: CASSLNRSPLHF
j_gene: TRBJ1-2; abundance: .; d_gene: .; v_gene: TRBV11-2; CDR3nt: TGTGCCAGCAGTTCTACACCCGTTCCTCCGGACTATGGCTACACCTTC; CDR3aa: CASSSTPVPPDYGYTF
j_gene: TRBJ1-2; abundance: .; d_gene: TRBD1; v_gene: TRBV2; CDR3nt: TGTGCCTGTACCCCAGGGGGCGCGTTCGATGGCTACACCTTC; CDR3aa: CACTPGGAFDGYTF
j_gene: TRBJ1-6; abundance: many; d_gene: .; v_gene: TRBV7-8; CDR3nt: TGTGCCAGTCTTGGGCAGTTTAATTCACCCCTCCACTTT; CDR3aa: CASLGQFNSPLHF
j_gene: TRBJ2-7; abundance: .; d_gene: .; v_gene: TRBV27; CDR3nt: TGTGCCAGCAGTTTAGAGGGTCCGGGACCCTACGAGCAGTACTTC; CDR3aa: CASSLEGPGPYEQYF
j_gene: TRBJ2-7; abundance: .; d_gene: .; v_gene: TRBV28; CDR3nt: TGTGCCAGCAGTTTACCACTCGTAGCGCGAAATTACGAGCAGTACTTC; CDR3aa: CASSLPLVARNYEQYF
j_gene: TRBJ2-5; abundance: .; d_gene: .; v_gene: TRBV6-6; CDR3nt: TGTGCCAGCAGTTACCGGTTTCAAGAGACCCAGTACTTC; CDR3aa: CASSYRFQETQYF
j_gene: TRBJ1-4; abundance: .; d_gene: .; v_gene: TRBV7-6; CDR3nt: TGTGCCAGCAGCTCCCCCCCGGGGTCGGGGAGCGAAAAACTGTTTTTT; CDR3aa: CASSSPPGSGSEKLFF
j_gene: TRBJ2-7; abundance: .; d_gene: .; v_gene: TRBV12-3/TRBV12-4; CDR3nt: TGTGCCAGCAGTTTAACGGGACTGACCTACGAGCAGTACTTC; CDR3aa: CASSLTGLTYEQYF
j_gene: TRBJ2-7; abundance: few; d_gene: TRBD2; v_gene: TRBV7-2; CDR3nt: TGTGCCAGCAGCTTAGGACTAGCAGCTGTCTACGAGCAGTACTTC; CDR3aa: CASSLGLAAVYEQYF
j_gene: TRBJ1-1; abundance: .; d_gene: .; v_gene: TRBV7-8; CDR3nt: TGTACCAGCAGCTTAGACGGGGGACGTCGCACTGAAGCTTTCTTT; CDR3aa: CTSSLDGGRRTEAFF
j_gene: TRBJ1-1; abundance: .; d_gene: TRBD1; v_gene: TRBV11-2; CDR3nt: TGTGCCAGCAGCCCACGCCTGGACAGGGTTGCTGAAGCTTTCTTT; CDR3aa: CASSPRLDRVAEAFF
j_gene: TRBJ1-1; abundance: .; d_gene: .; v_gene: TRBV10-3; CDR3nt: TGTGCCATCAGTGAACCGACAGAATGGAACACTGAAGCTTTCTTT; CDR3aa: CAISEPTEWNTEAFF
j_gene: TRBJ1-4; abundance: many; d_gene: .; v_gene: TRBV7-2; CDR3nt: TGTGCCAGCAGCATTTCAGGGAGCTTCAATGAAAAACTGTTTTTT; CDR3aa: CASSISGSFNEKLFF
j_gene: TRBJ2-1; abundance: few; d_gene: TRBD1; v_gene: TRBV28; CDR3nt: TGTGCCAGCAGTCTAGACAGGGTTAGGGGCAATGAGCAGTTCTTC; CDR3aa: CASSLDRVRGNEQFF
j_gene: TRBJ2-5; abundance: .; d_gene: TRBD1; v_gene: TRBV6-1; CDR3nt: TGTGCCAGCAAACCACAGGGGATTGGGGAGACCCAGTACTTC; CDR3aa: CASKPQGIGETQYF
j_gene: TRBJ2-7; abundance: few; d_gene: TRBD2; v_gene: TRBV7-6; CDR3nt: TGTGCCAGCAGACCCGAGCGGGAGTCGGACGAGCAGTACTTC; CDR3aa: CASRPERESDEQYF
j_gene: TRBJ2-7; abundance: .; d_gene: TRBD2; v_gene: TRBV27; CDR3nt: TGTGCCAGCAGTCTTGCAATGACTAGCGGGAGTCTTGCCGAGCAGTACTTC; CDR3aa: CASSLAMTSGSLAEQYF
j_gene: TRBJ2-7; abundance: few; d_gene: .; v_gene: TRBV12-3/TRBV12-4; CDR3nt: TGTGCCAGCAGTCACGGACGGACCTACGAGCAGTACTTC; CDR3aa: CASSHGRTYEQYF
j_gene: TRBJ1-1; abundance: .; d_gene: TRBD1; v_gene: TRBV10-3; CDR3nt: TGTGCCGTAAAGCAAACAGGGGTCACTGAAGCTTTCTTT; CDR3aa: CAVKQTGVTEAFF
j_gene: TRBJ2-1; abundance: .; d_gene: .; v_gene: TRBV11-1; CDR3nt: TGTGCCAGCAGCTTTGCGGGGACCTACAATGAGCAGTTCTTC; CDR3aa: CASSFAGTYNEQFF
j_gene: TRBJ2-1; abundance: .; d_gene: .; v_gene: TRBV19; CDR3nt: TGTGCCAGTAGTATAGTGATGAACAATGAGCAGTTCTTC; CDR3aa: CASSIVMNNEQFF
j_gene: TRBJ2-4; abundance: .; d_gene: .; v_gene: TRBV5-1; CDR3nt: TGCGCCAGCAGTTCGGATCGAATAGGCAAAAACATTCAGTACTTC; CDR3aa: CASSSDRIGKNIQYF
j_gene: TRBJ2-1; abundance: few; d_gene: TRBD2; v_gene: TRBV7-8; CDR3nt: TGTGCCAGCAGCACACGGACTAGCGGGAAGCAGTTCTTC; CDR3aa: CASSTRTSGKQFF
j_gene: TRBJ1-1; abundance: many; d_gene: TRBD1; v_gene: TRBV7-6; CDR3nt: TGTGCCAGCAGCGCTCGACAGGGGGCCCCGAACACTGAAGCTTTCTTT; CDR3aa: CASSARQGAPNTEAFF
j_gene: TRBJ2-3; abundance: .; d_gene: TRBD2; v_gene: TRBV7-2; CDR3nt: TGTGCCAGCAGCTTACCGCCGGGACTAGCGGGGGGGACGCAGTATTTT; CDR3aa: CASSLPPGLAGGTQYF
j_gene: TRBJ2-7; abundance: few; d_gene: .; v_gene: TRBV2; CDR3nt: TGTGCCAGCAGGGGGCTGGGACTGAGCTACGAGCAGTACTTC; CDR3aa: CASRGLGLSYEQYF
j_gene: TRBJ1-6; abundance: .; d_gene: TRBD1; v_gene: TRBV11-1; CDR3nt: TGTGCCAGCAGCTCAACGGGACAGGGGGCGGCTAATTCACCCCTCCACTTT; CDR3aa: CASSSTGQGAANSPLHF
j_gene: TRBJ1-1; abundance: .; d_gene: .; v_gene: TRBV5-1; CDR3nt: TGCGCCAGCAGCTCGGGACATCCGGGGACGACTGAAGCTTTCTTT; CDR3aa: CASSSGHPGTTEAFF
j_gene: TRBJ2-7; abundance: .; d_gene: .; v_gene: TRBV28; CDR3nt: TGTGCCAGCAGTTTGGCCCCGCCGGGCGAGCAGTACTTC; CDR3aa: CASSLAPPGEQYF
j_gene: TRBJ2-3; abundance: .; d_gene: TRBD2; v_gene: TRBV7-6; CDR3nt: TGTGCCAGCAGTCCAGGGACTAGCGGGAGCTCAGATACGCAGTATTTT; CDR3aa: CASSPGTSGSSDTQYF